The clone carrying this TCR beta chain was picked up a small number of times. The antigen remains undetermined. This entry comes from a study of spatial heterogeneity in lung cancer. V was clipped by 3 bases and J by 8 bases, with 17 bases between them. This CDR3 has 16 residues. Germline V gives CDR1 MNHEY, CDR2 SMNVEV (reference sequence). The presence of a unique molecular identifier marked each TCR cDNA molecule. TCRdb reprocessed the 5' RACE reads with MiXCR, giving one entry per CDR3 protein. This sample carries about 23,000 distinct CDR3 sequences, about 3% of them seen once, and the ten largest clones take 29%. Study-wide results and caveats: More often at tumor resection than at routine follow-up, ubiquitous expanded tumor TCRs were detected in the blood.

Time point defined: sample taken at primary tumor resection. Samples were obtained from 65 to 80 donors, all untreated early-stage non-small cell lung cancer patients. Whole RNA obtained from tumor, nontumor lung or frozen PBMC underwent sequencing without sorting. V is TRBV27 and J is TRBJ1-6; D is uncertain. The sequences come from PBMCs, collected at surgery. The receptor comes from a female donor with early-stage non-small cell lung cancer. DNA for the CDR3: TGTGCCAGCAGTTTCCGAACGGGAGCGAACCATTCACCCCTCCACTTT. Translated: CASSFRTGANHSPLHF.